This TCR beta chain came from a study of long-term antiretroviral therapy in people with HIV. In regard to this clone: Its antigen is not identified.

Run at survey level, the immunoSEQ assay was version v3.0. It was roughly 40,000-50,000 T-cell genomes per sample that sequencing targeted. Profiling relied on immunoSEQ multiplex PCR, and the TCRdb table lists in-frame clones only, not all of them. The sample gives more than 20,000 clones, roughly three quarters of which show up once; roughly an eighth is in the top ten. General study results and limits: HIV repertoires spanned narrower CDR3 length ranges than controls. Post-ART diversity increased but stayed below transplant donor controls. Clonotypes expanded prior to ART showed repertoire dominance at all sampled time points.

V lost 6 bases, J lost 7 bases, and 7 bases stayed unmatched. The CDR3 is 15 amino acids. CDR1 and CDR2 (germline): SEHNR, FQNEAQ (reference sequence). This rearrangement joins TRBV7-9 to TRBJ1-4, with TRBD1 matching over 11 bases. The source is a woman aged 40-49 years with HIV. The starting material was unsorted PBMCs, obtained less than 1.8 years before starting antiretroviral therapy. The CDR3 nucleotides are TGTGCCAGCAGACACACAGGACAGGGGGCTGAAAAACTGTTTTTT. This translates into CASRHTGQGAEKLFF.